This T cell receptor (beta chain) originates from a study of blood T cell repertoires in COVID-19. In the original processing: By means of reference gene primer amplification, nucleated cell counts were estimated. TCRdb's table, derived via immunoSEQ multiplex PCR, lists solely in-frame clones and lacks some. V and J calls and clone size are as listed in that table; D and trimming were resolved from the DNA. The sample carries around 140,000 clones, around 86% recorded once. The CDR3 contains 15 residues. Germline values: CDR1 SGHDT, CDR2 YYEEEE. The trim removed 3 bases at V and 4 bases at J, leaving 5 bases unmatched.

This receptor was taken from a human donor in a cohort sampled during active COVID-19. Input material: peripheral blood. J is TRBJ2-3 and V is TRBV5-6, with 10 bases fitting TRBD2. The CDR3 region has the DNA TGTGCCAGCAGCTCAGGACTAGCGGCCCCAGATACGCAGTATTTT. Translating gives CASSSGLAAPDTQYF.